The rows below give T cell receptor beta chains drawn from one sample of a study of T-cell memory formation after mild COVID-19. MiXCR was run by TCRdb on the 5' RACE reads, yielding one entry per CDR3 protein. Of about 410,000 distinct CDR3 sequences in the sample, about a sixth were seen once. The sequenced material came from PBMCs or a T cell subset sorted from them (not recorded which). The receptors stem from a man younger than 35 who had mild COVID-19 (a few samples of this study predate the infection). Cell type and time point are not known. Both conserved end residues are trimmed from each CDR3.

>13|TRBJ2-1|TRBV9
ASSVEGLAYNEQF
>12|TRBJ1-3|TRBV6-1
ASSGLTSGNTIY
>12|TRBJ1-2|TRBV27
ASSLSGYNYGYT
>13|TRBJ1-3|TRBV5-1
ASSPTGESGNTIY
>12|TRBJ2-3|TRBV7-2
ASRLAGGTDTQY
>14|TRBJ1-3|TRBV12-3/TRBV12-4
ASSLYGGLSGNTIY
>14|TRBJ2-1|TRBV5-1
ASSLGPSGGASEQF
>12|TRBJ2-7|TRBV6-2/TRBV6-3
ASKRGSASYEQY
>11|TRBJ2-3|TRBV20-1
SSREGPEDTQY
>12|TRBJ1-5|TRBV19
ASSSGILNQPQH
>14|TRBJ2-5|TRBV6-2/TRBV6-3
ASSPRTSGVQETQY
>11|TRBJ1-5|TRBV9
ASSEKGGQPQH
>11|TRBJ2-1|TRBV12-3/TRBV12-4
ASSDGGGNEQF
>12|TRBJ2-3|TRBV5-1
ASRGGWGPDTQY
>11|TRBJ2-1|TRBV20-1
SARGEGWNEQF
>10|TRBJ1-1|TRBV11-2
ASSLWGAEAF
>13|TRBJ1-1|TRBV4-3
ASSQGGDRYTEAF
>11|TRBJ1-2|TRBV20-1
SAITGGARGYT
>13|TRBJ2-5|TRBV21-1
ASSKVGRGPGTQY
>11|TRBJ1-1|TRBV6-5
ASRGTANTEAF
>9|TRBJ2-1|TRBV28
ASSDREVGF
>12|TRBJ1-3|TRBV9
ASSVVSSGDTIY
>12|TRBJ2-3|TRBV7-9
ASSRPISTDTQY
>10|TRBJ1-3|TRBV7-9
ASSSTGNTIY
>11|TRBJ1-2|TRBV29-1
SVRAVGPHGYT
>11|TRBJ1-2|TRBV9
ASSGGLLDGYT
>13|TRBJ2-4|TRBV5-1
ASSPTGVGKNIQY
>11|TRBJ2-7|TRBV7-9
ASSSLAPHEQY
>14|TRBJ2-2|TRBV6-4
ASSVSTQGGTGELF
>14|TRBJ1-2|TRBV15
ATSRDLPGSNYGYT
>13|TRBJ1-1|TRBV6-2/TRBV6-3
ASSYHRQDLAEAF
>10|TRBJ2-7|TRBV25-1
ATAGRSYEQY
>13|TRBJ2-5|TRBV7-2
ASSFQRGEVETQY
>14|TRBJ1-4|TRBV27
ASSSLLGQGGEKLF
>14|TRBJ1-1|TRBV6-2/TRBV6-3
ASSYVSHTANTEAF
>9|TRBJ1-2|TRBV25-1
ASSNFLRDY
>13|TRBJ1-2|TRBV3-1
ASRPESYINYGYT
>11|TRBJ2-7|TRBV4-3
ASSHGTDYEQY
>14|TRBJ2-5|TRBV4-2
ASSQGGTSGVETQY
>13|TRBJ2-1|TRBV5-1
ASNSQGYSYNEQF
>15|TRBJ1-5|TRBV7-6
ASSLGPGQDVTQPQH
>13|TRBJ2-3|TRBV6-5
ASTLQGFGTDTQY
>13|TRBJ2-7|TRBV6-5
ASSYFPGRGLEQY
>12|TRBJ2-5|TRBV6-1
ASSERVMGETQY
>14|TRBJ2-2|TRBV20-1
SARRRRGRVTGELF